This T cell receptor beta chain was captured in a study of response to subunit inactivated influenza vaccine. This clonotype was detected only a few times. Its matching antigen is unknown. This CDR3 comprises 15 residues. The germline gives CDR1 SGHAT, CDR2 FQNNGV. V was cut by 3 bases and J by 5 bases, with 16 bases left in between. Study-level points and caveats: Few new T cells, the authors suggested, are recruited by each seasonal influenza vaccination.

TCRdb re-called the RT-PCR reads through MiXCR, storing one row per CDR3 protein. The sample includes approximately 250,000 distinct CDR3 sequences, 12% of them seen just once. The clonotype originates from a man aged 50 to 59 who received an inactivated influenza vaccine. The source was non-naive T cells sorted from PBMCs, collected approximately 15 days before vaccination. The chain combines TRBV11-2 with TRBJ2-5, with D possibly being TRBD1 (5 bases). The DNA of the CDR3 is TGTGCCAGCAGCTTCGGCAGGGCAAACGTGGAGACCCAGTACTTC. Translating it yields CASSFGRANVETQYF. Full variable domain (missing parts from reference TRBV11-2 and TRBJ2-5): EAGVAQSPRYKIIEKRQSVAFWCNPISGHATLYWYQQILGQGPKLLIQFQNNGVVDDSQLPKDRFSAERLKGVDSTLKIQPAKLEDSAVYLCASSFGRANVETQYFGPGTRLLVL.